What follows are 21 T cell receptor beta chains derived from one specimen sequenced in a study of identical twins. From the 5' RACE reads, TCRdb called clonotypes with MiXCR, one entry per CDR3 protein. The table includes about 240,000 distinct CDR3 sequences, about 10% detected once. Sequenced: memory T cells sorted from blood. These receptors were obtained from a man aged 45-60 years in good health.

V and J are TRBV21-1 and TRBJ2-1. TRBV21-1 is annotated as a pseudogene. CDR3 size: 13 residues. The CDR3 nucleotides read TGTGCCAGCAGCAAAATTGTTTACAATGAGCAGTTCTTC. It translates to CASSKIVYNEQFF.

This clonotype was observed a handful of times. V usage is TRBV4-1 and J usage is TRBJ2-3, with D possibly TRBD1 on 5 matching bases. The V end lost 0 bases, the J end lost 2 bases, and 12 bases lay between the germline ends. This CDR3 region has 16 residues. CDR1 is MGHRA, CDR2 YSYEKL, per germline. CDR3 sequence reads: CASSQDRAADTDTQYF. The CDR3 nucleotides read TGCGCCAGCAGCCAAGACAGGGCGGCCGACACAGATACGCAGTATTTT.

The V and J genes are TRBV6-1 and TRBJ2-1, with D tentatively TRBD2 (5 bases). V was clipped by 10 bases and J by 8 bases, with 18 bases between them. The CDR3 has 13 residues. Germline CDR1 and CDR2: MNHNS and SASEGT. The CDR3 is CATRGYPRDEQFF. CDR3 in DNA: TGTGCCACACGGGGTTACCCCCGGGATGAGCAGTTCTTC.

The chain couples TRBV20-1 to TRBJ1-1; D is possibly TRBD1 (6 bases). Per germline, CDR1 DFQATT and CDR2 SNEGSKA (reference sequence). Trimming took 0 bases from V and 8 from J, leaving 13 bases between them. The CDR3 runs 13 residues. CDR3 protein: CSARDMGAAEAFF. CDR3 bases: TGCAGTGCTAGAGATATGGGGGCGGCGGAAGCTTTCTTT.

This clonotype was found a few times. The gene calls are TRBV12-3 or TRBV12-4 and TRBJ1-2; unclear D gene. The V and J ends lost 6 bases and 4 bases respectively, with 15 bases between them. This CDR3 comprises 14 residues. This CDR3 is CASRRIGRSYGYTF. CDR3 nucleotides: TGTGCCAGCAGACGGATCGGCAGAAGCTATGGCTACACCTTC.

V gene TRBV15 combines with J gene TRBJ1-1; the D gene is possibly TRBD1 (6 bases). There are 14 residues in the CDR3. V lost 5 bases, J lost 8 bases, and 18 bases lay in between. Germline V gene data show CDR1 as LNHNV and CDR2 as YYDKDF (reference sequence). CDR3 in amino acids: CATSSSPQGREAFF. DNA of the CDR3: TGTGCCACCAGCTCCTCTCCTCAGGGGCGAGAAGCTTTCTTT.

This clonotype turned up a few times. The J gene is TRBJ2-1, the V gene TRBV7-2; 8 nucleotides align to TRBD1. Germline loops: CDR1 SGHTA, CDR2 FQGNSA. The CDR3 has 17 residues. V dropped 5 bases and J dropped 7; count of bases not matched to a gene: 16. CDR3 DNA: TGTGCCAGCAGCCCTAGCGACTGGGCAGGGGGCTATAATGAGCAGTTCTTC. Its translation: CASSPSDWAGGYNEQFF.

This clonotype has at least ten counts. V gene TRBV24-1 combines with J gene TRBJ2-1, with D maybe TRBD2 (6 bases). From germline, CDR1 is KGHDR and CDR2 SFDVKD. This CDR3 has 16 residues. V was trimmed by 1 base and J by 7 bases, leaving 16 bases between them. Here the CDR3 DNA reads TGTGCCACCAGTGATTTAAGGAGGGCCGGAGGGAATGAGCAGTTCTTC. As protein: CATSDLRRAGGNEQFF.

The chain has TRBV5-1 and TRBJ2-1; D assignment may be TRBD1 or TRBD2 (6 bases each). The CDR3 is made up of 10 amino acids. The V gene's germline CDR1 is SGHRS and CDR2 YFSETQ. The V and J ends lost 7 bases and 9 bases respectively, with 8 bases between them. The CDR3 nucleotides are TGCGCCAGCGGAGGGGGTGAGCAGTTCTTC. It translates to CASGGGEQFF. The full variable domain, with the rest looked up from reference TRBV5-1 and TRBJ2-1, is KAGVTQTPRYLIKTRGQQVTLSCSPISGHRSVSWYQQTPGQGLQFLFEYFSETQRNKGNFPGRFSGRQFSNSRSEMNVSTLELGDSALYLCASGGGEQFFGPGTRLTVL.

The chain carries TRBV4-2 and TRBJ1-4, with 7 bases lining up with TRBD1. J was trimmed by 4 bases and V by 1 base; bases with no gene match: 6. Per germline, CDR1 LGHNA and CDR2 YNFKEQ. This CDR3 contains 16 residues. The CDR3 protein is CASSQAMDRLNEKLFF. The CDR3 DNA is TGTGCCAGCAGCCAAGCGATGGACAGGCTTAATGAAAAACTGTTTTTT.

This clonotype was picked up many times. This chain uses TRBV5-1 with TRBJ2-5, with 7 bases matching TRBD1. V was pared by 4 bases and J by 3 bases, with 12 bases of the junction left unmatched. Per germline, CDR1 SGHRS and CDR2 YFSETQ. The CDR3 extends over 16 amino acids. The CDR3 sequence is CASSQGVASVKETQYF. The DNA for the CDR3 is TGCGCCAGCAGCCAGGGGGTAGCTTCCGTAAAAGAGACCCAGTACTTC.

This chain uses TRBV20-1 with TRBJ2-7, with 9 bases matching TRBD2. CDR3 length: 16 amino acids. V dropped 2 bases and J dropped 2; count of bases not matched to a gene: 10. The germline V gene encodes CDR1 DFQATT and CDR2 SNEGSKA (reference sequence). CDR3 region: CSARKPAGGPTYEQYF. In DNA form, the CDR3 reads TGCAGTGCTAGAAAACCTGCGGGAGGGCCGACCTACGAGCAGTACTTC.

The rearrangement joins TRBV12-3 or TRBV12-4 to TRBJ2-1; 8 bases are a match to TRBD2. Losses at the gene ends were 5 bases for V and 3 bases for J; bases not matched to a gene: 9. The CDR3 covers 16 residues. The CDR3 spells CASSRATSGYYNEQFF. The CDR3 nucleotides read TGTGCCAGCAGTCGGGCCACTAGCGGCTACTACAATGAGCAGTTCTTC.

At least ten counts were recorded for this clonotype. V usage is TRBV5-6 and J usage is TRBJ2-3, with 8 bases that match TRBD1. Unmatched junction bases numbered 10, after V lost 2 bases and J lost 8 bases. Germline V CDR1 and CDR2: SGHDT, YYEEEE. CDR3 length: 15 residues. CDR3 residues: CASSFGTGNIRTQYF. The CDR3 DNA reads TGTGCCAGCAGCTTTGGGACAGGAAATATTCGTACGCAGTATTTT.

This clonotype was observed many times. The J gene is TRBJ2-2, the V gene TRBV10-3; D may correspond to TRBD1 or TRBD2 (5 bases each). Between the trimmed V and J ends, which lost 5 bases and 6 bases, there was a span of 13 bases. CDR1 ENHRY and CDR2 SYGVKD come from the germline V gene. This CDR3 has 14 residues. CDR3 sequence (DNA): TGTGCCATCAGTTGGGACGGAACCGCCGGGGAGCTGTTTTTT. Translated, it gives CAISWDGTAGELFF.

The chain couples TRBV12-3 or TRBV12-4 to TRBJ1-4; TRBD1 agrees at 8 bases. V shed 4 bases, J shed 4 bases, and the junction held 5 bases outside the gene matches. The CDR3 is made up of 15 amino acids. The CDR3 DNA reads as TGTGCCAGCAGTTCAACAGGGGGATATAATGAAAAACTGTTTTTT. This encodes CASSSTGGYNEKLFF.

This clonotype was recorded many times. V and J are TRBV20-1 and TRBJ2-3; D unclear. Trimming left V 6 bases short and J 4 bases short, with 20 bases between. CDR3 length: 15 residues. The V gene's germline CDR1 is DFQATT and CDR2 SNEGSKA (reference sequence). The CDR3 DNA sequence: TGCAGTGCCACAAAAGGAGCTCTCTCTGCAGATACGCAGTATTTT. This sequence encodes CSATKGALSADTQYF.

This clonotype showed up many times. The CDR3 nucleotides are TGCGCCAGCAGAGGGGGGGCCCAAGGCACTTACGAGCAGTACTTC. It specifies CASRGGAQGTYEQYF. V is TRBV5-1 and J is TRBJ2-7, with D perhaps matching TRBD2 (7 bases). V shed 5 bases and J shed 4 bases, with 19 bases lying between them. The length of the CDR3 is 15 residues. In germline, CDR1 is SGHRS, CDR2 YFSETQ.

The chain uses TRBV28 and TRBJ1-4, with a possible D match to TRBD1 (5 bases). Trimming stripped 3 bases from V and 7 bases from J, with 9 bases between. The germline V gene has CDR1 MDHEN and CDR2 SYDVKM. CDR3 size: 13 residues. The CDR3 DNA follows: TGTGCCAGCAGTTTCGGTGGGACTGAAAAACTGTTTTTT. As protein: CASSFGGTEKLFF.

There are many counts of this clonotype. V gene TRBV20-1 combines with J gene TRBJ1-1; TRBD1 might be the D (5 bases). V was trimmed by 0 bases and J by 2 bases, leaving 13 bases between them. CDR1 DFQATT and CDR2 SNEGSKA come from the germline V gene (reference sequence). There are 15 residues in the CDR3. The CDR3 region is CSARDRNRINTEAFF. The CDR3 region has the DNA TGCAGTGCTAGAGATCGGAACAGGATCAACACTGAAGCTTTCTTT.

The V gene is TRBV20-1, the J gene TRBJ2-1; TRBD1 might be the D (6 bases). The germline gives CDR1 DFQATT, CDR2 SNEGSKA (reference sequence). Trimming removed 5 bases at V and 4 bases at J, with 15 bases between. CDR3 length equals 14 residues. The CDR3 region has the DNA TGCAGTGCTCAGGGGCTAGCCATTTACAATGAGCAGTTCTTC. This gives the protein CSAQGLAIYNEQFF.